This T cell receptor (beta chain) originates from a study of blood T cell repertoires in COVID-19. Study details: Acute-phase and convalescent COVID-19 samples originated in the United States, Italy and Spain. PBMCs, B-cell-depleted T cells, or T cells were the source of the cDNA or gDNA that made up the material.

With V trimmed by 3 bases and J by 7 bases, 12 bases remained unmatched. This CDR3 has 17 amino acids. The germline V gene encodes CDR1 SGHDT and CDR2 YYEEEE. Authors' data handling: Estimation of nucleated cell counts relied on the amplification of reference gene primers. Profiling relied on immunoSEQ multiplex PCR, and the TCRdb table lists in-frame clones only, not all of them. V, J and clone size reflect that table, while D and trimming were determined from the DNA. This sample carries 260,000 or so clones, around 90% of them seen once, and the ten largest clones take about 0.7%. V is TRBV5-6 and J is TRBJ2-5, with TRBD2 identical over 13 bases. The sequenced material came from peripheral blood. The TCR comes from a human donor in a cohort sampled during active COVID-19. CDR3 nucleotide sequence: TGTGCCAGCAGCTCCGGACTAGCGGGAGTAAGAATTCGGACCCAGTACTTC. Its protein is CASSSGLAGVRIRTQYF.